This T cell receptor beta chain is from a study of OX40 agonist ivuxolimab in advanced cancers. Study-level findings and limits: Certain nonresponders additionally had low normalized T-cell clonal expansion. By week 6 at 0.1 to 3.0 mg/kg, blood CD4+ and CD8+ T cells had expanded clonally. Fewer expanded clones were found on average in CD4+ than in CD8+ T cells.

CDR3 length: 12 residues. The germline V gene has CDR1 MNHNS and CDR2 SASEGT. Trimming took off 6 bases at V and 5 bases at J, with 11 bases between the two ends. In its sample, this clone was seen once. Its antigen is undetermined. Assay used: immunoSEQ multiplex PCR; TCRdb lists only in-frame clones, some missing. Among some 67,000 clones listed, almost 85% were seen once. The genes are TRBV6-1 and TRBJ2-7; TRBD1 might be the D (5 bases). The receptor's source is an adult with an advanced solid tumor such as melanoma, head and neck, liver or kidney cancer. This sample comprised CD4+ or CD8+ T cells sorted from blood, obtained in a trial of the OX40 agonist ivuxolimab. This chain's CDR3 is CASSAGSHEQYV. The CDR3 coding sequence is TGTGCCAGCAGCGCAGGGTCCCACGAGCAGTACGTC.